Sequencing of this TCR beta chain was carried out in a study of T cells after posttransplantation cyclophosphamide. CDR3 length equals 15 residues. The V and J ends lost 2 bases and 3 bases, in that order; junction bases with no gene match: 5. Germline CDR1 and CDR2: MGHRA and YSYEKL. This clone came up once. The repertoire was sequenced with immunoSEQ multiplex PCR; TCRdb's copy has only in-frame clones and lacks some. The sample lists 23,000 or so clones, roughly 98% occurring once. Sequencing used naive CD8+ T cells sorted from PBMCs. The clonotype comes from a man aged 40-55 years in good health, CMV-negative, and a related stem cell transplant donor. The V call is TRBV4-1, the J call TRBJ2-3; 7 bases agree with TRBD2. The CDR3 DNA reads TGCGCCAGCAGCCAAAAGGGACTACAGACAGATACGCAGTATTTT. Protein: CASSQKGLQTDTQYF.